This T cell receptor (beta chain) was observed in a study of shared clonotypes between healthy human individuals. Notes on the study in general: Non-shared clonotypes were found to have lower generation probabilities than the clonotypes that were shared by all four of the sorted-subset donors.

Only Caucasian adults living in Nashville, Tennessee served as donors. Genomic DNA from each subset was divided evenly over several immunoSEQ plates. The assay was immunoSEQ multiplex PCR, and TCRdb's table has in-frame clones only and misses some. The data hold about 2.3 million clones, with 85% to 95% observed a single time. Worth noting for this clone: Its target is not known.

CDR1 is LGHNA and CDR2 is YNFKEQ in the germline V gene. Trimming shortened V by 4 bases and J by 0 bases, and 7 bases separated the two germline ends. CDR3 length equals 14 residues. Input material: naive CD4+ T cells from PBMCs. Specified subset: CD45RA+ positively selected. The TCR was taken from a man aged 18 to 35 in good health. Some clones in this sample may be carry-over from other donors' samples. The J gene is TRBJ2-1, the V gene TRBV4-2, with D perhaps given as TRBD1 or TRBD2 (5 bases each). In DNA form, the CDR3 reads TGTGCCAGCAGCCCGGGGCGCTCCTACAATGAGCAGTTCTTC. Protein: CASSPGRSYNEQFF.